A selection of T cell receptor beta chains follows, all from one sample in a study of blood T cell repertoires in COVID-19. Libraries were prepared by immunoSEQ multiplex PCR; TCRdb keeps only in-frame clonotypes and omits some of them. The table records some 230,000 clones, approximately 83% of them present only once. The sample comprised PBMCs or T cells enriched from blood (not recorded which). These receptors were taken from a woman between 35 and 50 years old with acute COVID-19. Each CDR3 is given with its conserved first and last residue. Each record gives: J gene, clone size, D gene, V gene, CDR3 DNA, CDR3 protein. D genes are given only for firm matches. Clone size is shown for a subset of rows, as once, few, many or a class of expanded clone.

TRBJ1-1 | - | - | TRBV25-1 | TGTGCCAGCAGTGAATTGTCCGGGGGAAGTAGCACTGAAGCTTTCTTT | CASSELSGGSSTEAFF
TRBJ1-6 | - | - | TRBV27 | TGTGCCAGCAGTTTGGACTCCCCAAGGACTTCACCCCTCCACTTT | CASSLDSPRTSPLHF
TRBJ2-3 | - | - | TRBV7-4 | TGTGCCAGCCAAGATACGCAGTATTTT | CASQDTQYF
TRBJ1-5 | - | - | TRBV16 | TGTGCCAGCAGCCAAAGGGGCCGAGGCAATCAGCCCCAGCATTTT | CASSQRGRGNQPQHF
TRBJ1-2 | - | - | TRBV3-1/TRBV3-2 | TGTGCCAGCAGCTATCCCCAGGGTAACTATGGCTACACCTTC | CASSYPQGNYGYTF
TRBJ1-2 | - | TRBD1 | TRBV30 | TGTGCCTGGAGTGTACCCACAGGGGGCGCGGGCTATGGCTACACCTTC | CAWSVPTGGAGYGYTF
TRBJ2-4 | - | - | TRBV18 | TGTGCCAGCTCACCACAGGAGCTAGCCAAAAACATTCAGTACTTC | CASSPQELAKNIQYF
TRBJ2-1 | few | TRBD2 | TRBV2 | TGTGCCAGCAGTGCGACTAGCGGGAGCAATGAGCAGTTCTTC | CASSATSGSNEQFF
TRBJ2-7 | once | - | TRBV7-2 | TGTGCCAGCAGCTTGATCGGGGCCTACGAGCAGTACTTC | CASSLIGAYEQYF
TRBJ2-2 | - | TRBD1 | TRBV5-1 | TGCGCCAGCAGCCCCGGGACAGGGGGTACCGGGGAGCTGTTTTTT | CASSPGTGGTGELFF
TRBJ1-3 | - | TRBD1 | TRBV5-1 | TGCGCCAGCACCGGGACAGGGGCTGGAAACACCATATATTTT | CASTGTGAGNTIYF
TRBJ1-1 | - | - | TRBV10-3 | TGTGCCATCAGTGAGTCTTTTACTTCGTCAGGGGACACTGAAGCTTTCTTT | CAISESFTSSGDTEAFF
TRBJ2-3 | - | - | TRBV4-1 | TGCGCCAGCAGCCAGGGGGCCTCAGATACGCAGTATTTT | CASSQGASDTQYF
TRBJ1-2 | - | TRBD1 | TRBV7-2 | TGTGCCAGCAGCGGAGGACAGGGGGCGAGTGGCTACACCTTC | CASSGGQGASGYTF
TRBJ2-7 | few | - | TRBV12-3/TRBV12-4 | TGTGCCAGCAGTTTCGGACACTACGAGCAGTACTTC | CASSFGHYEQYF
TRBJ2-4 | - | TRBD1 | TRBV4-2 | TGTGCCAGCAGCCAAGATCTGGCAGGGGGCTTAGCCAAAAACATTCAGTACTTC | CASSQDLAGGLAKNIQYF
TRBJ1-6 | - | - | TRBV19 | TGTGCCAGTAGTACCGGGGTGCCCAATTCACCCCTCCACTTT | CASSTGVPNSPLHF
TRBJ2-5 | - | - | TRBV28 | TGTGCCAGCAGGATCCCGGGCCGGGGTGAGACCCAGTACTTC | CASRIPGRGETQYF
TRBJ1-4 | - | - | TRBV9 | TGTGCCCCCCGGGCGGGGAAGGGTAATGAAAAACTGTTTTTT | CAPRAGKGNEKLFF
TRBJ1-2 | - | - | TRBV19 | TGTGCCACCCTAGGATCTGACTATGGCTACACCTTC | CATLGSDYGYTF
TRBJ1-5 | few | TRBD1 | TRBV5-5 | TGTGCCAGCAGCATGACAGGGGCGCGGTATCAGCCCCAGCATTTT | CASSMTGARYQPQHF
TRBJ1-1 | - | - | TRBV6-5 | TGTGCCAGCAGTTACTCGAGACATTTGTTGAACACTGAAGCTTTCTTT | CASSYSRHLLNTEAFF
TRBJ2-7 | - | - | TRBV2 | TGTGCCAGCAGTGAGGGGCAGGGGCTAGTGGAGCAGTACTTC | CASSEGQGLVEQYF
TRBJ1-1 | - | - | TRBV12-3/TRBV12-4 | TGTGCCAGCAGTCCACAGGGCGCTGAAGCTTTCTTT | CASSPQGAEAFF
TRBJ1-5 | - | - | TRBV6-5 | TGTGCCAGCAGTCCGGCAGGGAATCAGCCCCAGCATTTT | CASSPAGNQPQHF
TRBJ1-1 | - | TRBD1 | TRBV5-8 | TGTGCCAGCAGCTTCGACAGGGAAGCTGAAGCTTTCTTT | CASSFDREAEAFF